These 14 T cell receptor beta chains came from one sample sequenced in a study of T cells in Graves' hyperthyroidism and ophthalmopathy. Amplification yielded TCR beta CDR3 regions, with RNA transcripts as the source. TCR CDR3 underwent first-round RT-PCR with the HTBI primer set. TCRdb processed the multiplex PCR reads anew with MiXCR; each CDR3 protein has one entry. The data contain about 580,000 distinct CDR3 sequences, approximately 13% of them singletons. The source material was blood. These receptors were collected from a woman aged 25-40 years with Graves' hyperthyroidism that later progressed to Graves' ophthalmopathy.

In its sample, this clonotype was seen many times. J is TRBJ1-6 and V is TRBV28; tentative D call: TRBD1 (5 bases). From germline, CDR1 is MDHEN and CDR2 SYDVKM. The CDR3 is 15 residues long. Trimming cost V 3 bases and J 9 bases, with 15 bases left between them. The CDR3 sequence: CASSFQQAQASPLHF. The CDR3 DNA sequence: TGTGCCAGCAGTTTTCAACAGGCACAGGCTTCACCCCTCCACTTT.

In its sample, this clonotype was seen a few times. The chain uses TRBV10-3 and TRBJ1-1, with TRBD1 matching 9 bases. In germline, CDR1 is ENHRY, CDR2 SYGVKD. This CDR3 spans 15 amino acids. Unmatched junction bases numbered 8, after V lost 5 bases and J lost 4 bases. The CDR3 is CAISPRDRETTEAFF. Here the CDR3 DNA reads TGTGCCATCAGTCCCCGGGACAGGGAAACCACTGAAGCTTTCTTT.

This clonotype occurred a few times. A much larger clone differs by one base, so this may be a read error. V and J are TRBV9 and TRBJ2-7, with TRBD2 identical over 7 bases. Germline CDR1 SGDLS, CDR2 YYNGEE. V shed 0 bases and J 5 bases; nucleotides not matched to a gene: 14. The CDR3 extends over 17 amino acids. CDR3 in DNA: TGTGCCAGCAGCGTAGGCGGACGGGTCGAGGGAGGGAACGAGCAGTACTTC. Amino acid sequence: CASSVGGRVEGGNEQYF. The whole variable domain, filled in from reference TRBV9 and TRBJ2-7, reads DSGVTQTPKHLITATGQRVTLRCSPRSGDLSVYWYQQSLDQGLQFLIQYYNGEERAKGNILERFSAQQFPDLHSELNLSSLELGDSALYFCASSVGGRVEGGNEQYFGPGTRLTVT.

The chain carries TRBV9 and TRBJ1-2; D is unclear. This CDR3 spans 15 amino acids. The germline V and J ends were trimmed by 4 bases and 1 base, with 14 bases remaining between them. Germline V gene lookup returns CDR1 SGDLS and CDR2 YYNGEE. CDR3 sequence: CASSPRAEYNYGYTF. The CDR3 DNA follows: TGTGCCAGCAGCCCCCGGGCGGAGTATAACTATGGCTACACCTTC.

In its sample, this clonotype was seen many times. The V gene is TRBV6-2 or TRBV6-3, the J gene TRBJ2-2, with 7 positions matching TRBD1. There are 16 residues in the CDR3. V shed 6 bases and J 4 bases; nucleotides not matched to a gene: 11. Germline CDR1 MNHEY, CDR2 SVGEGT. CDR3 region: CASSPDRAPSTGELFF. DNA of the CDR3: TGTGCCAGCAGCCCAGACAGGGCCCCTAGCACCGGGGAGCTGTTTTTT.

The CDR3 region is CSVEDQDGNYGYTF. The CDR3 DNA follows: TGCAGCGTTGAAGACCAGGACGGGAACTATGGCTACACCTTC. This sequence joins TRBV29-1 and TRBJ1-2; D is unresolved. Trimming left V 0 bases short and J 2 bases short, with 10 bases between. There are 14 residues in the CDR3. From germline, CDR1 is SQVTM and CDR2 ANQGSEA.

Here the CDR3 DNA reads TGCGCCAGCAGCTTGCCCCAGGGTACGCAGTATTTT. Its translation: CASSLPQGTQYF. The chain has TRBV5-1 and TRBJ2-3; D is possibly TRBD1 (5 bases). Germline V CDR1 and CDR2: SGHRS, YFSETQ. CDR3 size: 12 residues. V shed 1 base and J shed 8 bases, with 8 bases lying between them.

This chain connects TRBV10-3 to TRBJ2-3; 7 nucleotides match TRBD1. Germline CDR1 and CDR2: ENHRY and SYGVKD. V was clipped by 2 bases and J by 0 bases; unmatched bases: 2. This CDR3 spans 15 amino acids. The CDR3 DNA reads TGTGCCATCAGTGAGGCGACAGGGAGCACAGATACGCAGTATTTT. Encoded protein: CAISEATGSTDTQYF.

This clonotype was seen ten or more times. The DNA of the CDR3 is TGTGCCAGCATGGAATGGAAGAACACTGAAGCTTTCTTT. Translation: CASMEWKNTEAFF. The V and J genes are TRBV6-4 and TRBJ1-1; the D is unclear. Trimming pared 7 bases from V and 1 base from J, leaving 10 bases between. The CDR3 runs 13 residues. The V gene's germline CDR1 is MRHNA and CDR2 SNTAGT.

Remarks on this clonotype: One end of the junction varies from germline; a read error may be responsible. The genes are TRBV24-1 and TRBJ1-3, with D unclear. In germline, CDR1 is KGHDR, CDR2 SFDVKD. The CDR3 consists of 12 residues. Here the CDR3 DNA reads TGTGCCACCAGTGATTTGCAAGAGGTTATGCATTTT. Translation: CATSDLQEVMHF.

There are many counts of this clonotype. The J gene is TRBJ2-3, the V gene TRBV7-2; D is possibly TRBD1 (5 bases). CDR3 length equals 15 residues. CDR1 and CDR2 from the germline V gene are SGHTA and FQGNSA. V was clipped by 5 bases and J by 4 bases, with 16 bases between them. CDR3 sequence: CASSTSAGSADTQYF. The CDR3 DNA follows: TGTGCCAGCAGCACAAGCGCAGGGTCCGCAGATACGCAGTATTTT. The complete variable domain, with remaining parts taken from reference TRBV7-2 and TRBJ2-3, reads GAGVSQSPSNKVTEKGKDVELRCDPISGHTALYWYRQSLGQGLEFLIYFQGNSAPDKSGLPSDRFSAERTGGSVSTLTIQRTQQEDSAVYLCASSTSAGSADTQYFGPGTRLTVL.

There are many counts of this clonotype. The chain recombines TRBV3-1 with TRBJ2-1; TRBD2 agrees at 13 bases. The J segment lost 0 bases and the V segment lost 6 bases, leaving 17 bases of the junction unmatched. Germline values: CDR1 LGHDT, CDR2 YNNKEL (reference sequence). The CDR3 contains 21 residues. Written as DNA, the CDR3 is TGTGCCAGCAGTCCAGGGGGTTTGACTAGCGGGAGGCTGAGCTCCTACAATGAGCAGTTCTTC. This sequence encodes CASSPGGLTSGRLSSYNEQFF.

This clonotype was seen a few times. The genes are TRBV20-1 and TRBJ2-7; D might be TRBD1 or TRBD2, each matching 5 bases. Germline lookup yields CDR1 DFQATT and CDR2 SNEGSKA (reference sequence). The germline V and J ends were trimmed by 6 bases and 3 bases, with 15 bases remaining between them. The CDR3 has 13 amino acids. The CDR3 sequence: CSALYGAGYEQYF. The CDR3 nucleotides read TGCAGTGCCCTGTACGGGGCTGGCTACGAGCAGTACTTC.

In this sample, this clonotype turned up many times. The rearrangement uses TRBV7-3 and TRBJ2-7, with 10 positions matching TRBD2. The J segment lost 2 bases and the V segment lost 5 bases, leaving 6 bases of the junction unmatched. The length of the CDR3 is 15 residues. The germline V gene encodes CDR1 SGHTA and CDR2 FQGTGA. CDR3 sequence: CASSLRTSGPYEQYF. The CDR3 DNA sequence: TGTGCCAGCAGCCTCAGGACTAGCGGTCCCTACGAGCAGTACTTC.